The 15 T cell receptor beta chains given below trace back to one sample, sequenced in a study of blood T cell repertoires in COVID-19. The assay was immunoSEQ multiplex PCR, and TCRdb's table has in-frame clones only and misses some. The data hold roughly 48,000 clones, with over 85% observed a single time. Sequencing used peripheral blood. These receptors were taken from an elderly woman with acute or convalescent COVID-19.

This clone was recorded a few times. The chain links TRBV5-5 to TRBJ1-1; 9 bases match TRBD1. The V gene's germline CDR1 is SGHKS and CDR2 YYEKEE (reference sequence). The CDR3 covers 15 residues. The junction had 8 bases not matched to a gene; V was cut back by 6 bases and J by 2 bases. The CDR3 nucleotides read TGTGCCAGCACCAGGAGGACAGGGGATAACACTGAAGCTTTCTTT. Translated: CASTRRTGDNTEAFF.

CDR3 nucleotide sequence: TGTGCCAGCAGCTTAGCCGATGAGCAGTTCTTC. Residues: CASSLADEQFF. The chain employs TRBV11-2 and TRBJ2-1, with D unclear. Germline V lookup: CDR1 SGHAT, CDR2 FQNNGV. The CDR3 is made up of 11 amino acids. The ends were cut back, 1 base at V and 8 bases at J, with 3 bases in the middle.

The DNA for the CDR3 is TGTGCCAGCAGTAATACAGGGGGGTCCTACGAGCAGTACTTC. Residues: CASSNTGGSYEQYF. This chain connects TRBV6-5 to TRBJ2-7; 8 bases map to TRBD1. Per the germline V gene, CDR1 is MNHEY and CDR2 is SVGAGI. This CDR3 spans 14 amino acids. Trimming took 5 bases from V and 1 from J; bases not matched to a gene: 4.

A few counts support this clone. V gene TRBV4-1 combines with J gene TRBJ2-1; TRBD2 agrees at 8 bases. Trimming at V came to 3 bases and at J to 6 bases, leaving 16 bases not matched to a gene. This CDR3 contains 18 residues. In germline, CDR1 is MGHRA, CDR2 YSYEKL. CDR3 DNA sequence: TGCGCCAGCAGCCACCCGCCGGGGGGGGGCCGGGTGTTCAATGAGCAGTTCTTC. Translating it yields CASSHPPGGGRVFNEQFF.

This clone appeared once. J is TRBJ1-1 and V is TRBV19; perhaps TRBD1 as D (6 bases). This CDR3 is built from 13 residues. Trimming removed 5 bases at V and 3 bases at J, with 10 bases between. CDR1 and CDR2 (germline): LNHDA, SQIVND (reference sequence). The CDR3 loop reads CASSAQGYTEAFF. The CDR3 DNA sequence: TGTGCCAGTAGTGCACAGGGATACACTGAAGCTTTCTTT.

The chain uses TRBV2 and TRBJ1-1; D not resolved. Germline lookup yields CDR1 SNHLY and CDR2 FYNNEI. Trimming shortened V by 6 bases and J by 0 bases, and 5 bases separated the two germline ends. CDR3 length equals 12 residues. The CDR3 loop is CASREMNTEAFF. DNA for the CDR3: TGTGCCAGCAGAGAGATGAACACTGAAGCTTTCTTT.

CDR3 sequence: CASSLGGAGAYNEQFF. In DNA, the CDR3 is TGTGCCAGCAGCTTAGGTGGGGCGGGGGCCTACAATGAGCAGTTCTTC. The chain links TRBV11-3 to TRBJ2-1; the match to TRBD2 covers 7 bases. V dropped 1 base and J dropped 2; count of bases not matched to a gene: 5. Looked up from germline, CDR1 is SGHNT and CDR2 is YENEEA. The CDR3 loop spans 16 amino acids.

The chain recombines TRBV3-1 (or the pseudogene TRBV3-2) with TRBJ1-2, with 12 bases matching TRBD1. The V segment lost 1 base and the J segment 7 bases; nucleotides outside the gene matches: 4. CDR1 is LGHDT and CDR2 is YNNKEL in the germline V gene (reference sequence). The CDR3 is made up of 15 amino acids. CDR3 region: CASSQGGTGGSGYTF. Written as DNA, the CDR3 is TGTGCCAGCAGCCAAGGGGGGACAGGGGGCAGTGGCTACACCTTC.

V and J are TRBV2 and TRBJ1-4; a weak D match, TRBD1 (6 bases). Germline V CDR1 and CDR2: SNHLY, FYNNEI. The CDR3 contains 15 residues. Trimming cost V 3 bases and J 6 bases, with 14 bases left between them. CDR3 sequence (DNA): TGTGCCAGCAGTGAGTCCACAGGGCGATATGAAAAACTGTTTTTT. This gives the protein CASSESTGRYEKLFF.

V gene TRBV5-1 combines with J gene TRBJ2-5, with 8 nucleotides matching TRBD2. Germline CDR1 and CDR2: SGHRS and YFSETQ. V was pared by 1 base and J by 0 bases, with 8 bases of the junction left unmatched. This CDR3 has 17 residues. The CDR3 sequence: CASSLLSSGRYQETQYF. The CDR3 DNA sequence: TGCGCCAGCAGCTTGCTATCTAGCGGGCGGTACCAAGAGACCCAGTACTTC.

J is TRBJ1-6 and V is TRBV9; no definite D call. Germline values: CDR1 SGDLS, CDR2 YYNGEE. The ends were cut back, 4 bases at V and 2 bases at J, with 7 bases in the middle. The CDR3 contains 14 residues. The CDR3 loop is CASSLGPYNSPLHF. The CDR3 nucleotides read TGTGCCAGCAGCCTTGGGCCCTATAATTCACCCCTCCACTTT.

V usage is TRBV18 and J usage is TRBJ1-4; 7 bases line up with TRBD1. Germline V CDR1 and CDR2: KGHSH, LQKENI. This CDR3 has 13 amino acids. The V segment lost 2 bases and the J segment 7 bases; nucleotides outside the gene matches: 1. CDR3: CASSPGTAEKLFF. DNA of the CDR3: TGTGCCAGCTCACCAGGGACAGCTGAAAAACTGTTTTTT. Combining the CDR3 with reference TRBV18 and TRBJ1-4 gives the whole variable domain NAGVMQNPRHLVRRRGQEARLRCSPMKGHSHVYWYRQLPEEGLKFMVYLQKENIIDESGMPKERFSAEFPKEGPSILRIQQVVRGDSAAYFCASSPGTAEKLFFGSGTQLSVL.

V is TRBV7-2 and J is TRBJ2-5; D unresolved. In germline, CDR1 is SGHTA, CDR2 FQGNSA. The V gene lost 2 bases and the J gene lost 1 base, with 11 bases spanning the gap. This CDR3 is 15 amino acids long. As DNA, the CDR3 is TGTGCCAGCAGCTTAATCCCCGAGCCCCAAGAGACCCAGTACTTC. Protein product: CASSLIPEPQETQYF.

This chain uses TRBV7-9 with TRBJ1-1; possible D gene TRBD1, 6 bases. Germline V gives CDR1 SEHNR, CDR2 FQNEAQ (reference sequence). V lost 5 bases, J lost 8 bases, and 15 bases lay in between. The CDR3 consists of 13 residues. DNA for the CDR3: TGTGCCAGCAGCCCCGACAGGCCATCAGAAGCTTTCTTT. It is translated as CASSPDRPSEAFF.

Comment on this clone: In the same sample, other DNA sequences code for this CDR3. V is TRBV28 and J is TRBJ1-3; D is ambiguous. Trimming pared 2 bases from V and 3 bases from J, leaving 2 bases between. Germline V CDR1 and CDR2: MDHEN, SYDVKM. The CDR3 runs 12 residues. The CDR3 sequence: CASSLLGNTIYF. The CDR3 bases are TGTGCCAGCAGTTTACTTGGAAACACCATATATTTT.